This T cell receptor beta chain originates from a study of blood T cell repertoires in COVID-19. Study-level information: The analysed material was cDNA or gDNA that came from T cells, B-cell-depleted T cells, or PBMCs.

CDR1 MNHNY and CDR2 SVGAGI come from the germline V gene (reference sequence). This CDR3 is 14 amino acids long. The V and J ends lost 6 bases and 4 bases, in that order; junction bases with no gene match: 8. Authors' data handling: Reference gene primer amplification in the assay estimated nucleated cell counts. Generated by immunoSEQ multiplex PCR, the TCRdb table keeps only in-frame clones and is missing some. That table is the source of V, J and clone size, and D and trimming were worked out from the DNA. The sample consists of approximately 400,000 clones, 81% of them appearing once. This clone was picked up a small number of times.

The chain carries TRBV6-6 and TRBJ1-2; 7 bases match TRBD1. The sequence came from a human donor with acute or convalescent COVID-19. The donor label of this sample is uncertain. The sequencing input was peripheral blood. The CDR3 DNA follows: TGTGCCAGCAGCCTGAGACAGGGTACCTATGGCTACACCTTC. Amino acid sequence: CASSLRQGTYGYTF.